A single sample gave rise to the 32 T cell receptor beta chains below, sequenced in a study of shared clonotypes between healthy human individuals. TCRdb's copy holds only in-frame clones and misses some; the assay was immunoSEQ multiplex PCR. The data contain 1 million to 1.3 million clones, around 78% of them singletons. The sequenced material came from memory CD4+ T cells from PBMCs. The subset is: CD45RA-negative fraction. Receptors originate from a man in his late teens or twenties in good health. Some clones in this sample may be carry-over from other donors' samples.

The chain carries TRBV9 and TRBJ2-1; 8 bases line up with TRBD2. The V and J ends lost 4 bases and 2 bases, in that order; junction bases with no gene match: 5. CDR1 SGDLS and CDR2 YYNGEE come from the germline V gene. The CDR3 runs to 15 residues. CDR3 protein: CASSQAGVPYNEQFF. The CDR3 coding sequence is TGTGCCAGCAGCCAAGCGGGAGTACCCTACAATGAGCAGTTCTTC. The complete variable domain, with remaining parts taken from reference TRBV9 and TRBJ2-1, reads DSGVTQTPKHLITATGQRVTLRCSPRSGDLSVYWYQQSLDQGLQFLIQYYNGEERAKGNILERFSAQQFPDLHSELNLSSLELGDSALYFCASSQAGVPYNEQFFGPGTRLTVL.

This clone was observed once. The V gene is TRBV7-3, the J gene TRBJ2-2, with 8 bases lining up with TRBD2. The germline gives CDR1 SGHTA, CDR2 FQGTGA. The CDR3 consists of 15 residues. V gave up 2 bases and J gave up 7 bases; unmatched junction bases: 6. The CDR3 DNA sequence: TGTGCCAGCAGCTTACCGGGAGGGCCTAACGGGGAGCTGTTTTTT. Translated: CASSLPGGPNGELFF.

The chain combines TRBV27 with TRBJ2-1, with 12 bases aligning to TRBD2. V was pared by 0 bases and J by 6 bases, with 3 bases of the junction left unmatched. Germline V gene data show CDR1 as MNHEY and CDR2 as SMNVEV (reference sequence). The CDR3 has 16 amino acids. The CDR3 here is CASSLSLAGGFNEQFF. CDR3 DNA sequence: TGTGCCAGCAGTTTATCGCTAGCGGGAGGGTTCAATGAGCAGTTCTTC.

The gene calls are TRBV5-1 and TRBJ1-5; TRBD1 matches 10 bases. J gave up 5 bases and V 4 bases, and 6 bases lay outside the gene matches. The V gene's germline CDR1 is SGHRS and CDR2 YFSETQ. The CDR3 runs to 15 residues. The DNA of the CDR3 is TGCGCCAGCAGCCGAAGACAGGGGGCATATCAGCCCCAGCATTTT. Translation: CASSRRQGAYQPQHF.

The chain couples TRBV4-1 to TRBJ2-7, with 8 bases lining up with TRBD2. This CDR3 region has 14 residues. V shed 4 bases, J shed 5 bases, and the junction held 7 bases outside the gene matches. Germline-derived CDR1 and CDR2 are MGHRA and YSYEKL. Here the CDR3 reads CASSLHSAGDEQYF. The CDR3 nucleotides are TGCGCCAGCAGCCTCCACTCAGCGGGAGACGAGCAGTACTTC.

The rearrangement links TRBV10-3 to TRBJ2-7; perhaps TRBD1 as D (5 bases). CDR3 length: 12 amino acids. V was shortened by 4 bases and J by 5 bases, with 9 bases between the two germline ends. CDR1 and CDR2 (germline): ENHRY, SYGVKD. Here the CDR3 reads CAISGRVHEQYF. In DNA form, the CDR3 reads TGTGCCATCAGTGGCAGGGTCCACGAGCAGTACTTC.

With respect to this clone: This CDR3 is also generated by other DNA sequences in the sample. This chain's CDR3 is CSARTSGTYEQYF. The CDR3 DNA sequence: TGCAGCGCTCGGACTAGCGGGACCTACGAGCAGTACTTC. The rearrangement uses TRBV29-1 and TRBJ2-7; 12 bases line up with TRBD2. There are 13 residues in the CDR3. Losses at the gene ends were 7 bases for V and 2 bases for J; bases not matched to a gene: 3. Germline loops: CDR1 SQVTM, CDR2 ANQGSEA.

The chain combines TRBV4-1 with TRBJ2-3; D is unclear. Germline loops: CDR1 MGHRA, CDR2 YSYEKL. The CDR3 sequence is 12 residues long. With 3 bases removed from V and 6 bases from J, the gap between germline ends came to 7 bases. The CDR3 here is CASSQASDTQYF. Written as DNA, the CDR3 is TGCGCCAGCAGCCAGGCCAGTGATACGCAGTATTTT.

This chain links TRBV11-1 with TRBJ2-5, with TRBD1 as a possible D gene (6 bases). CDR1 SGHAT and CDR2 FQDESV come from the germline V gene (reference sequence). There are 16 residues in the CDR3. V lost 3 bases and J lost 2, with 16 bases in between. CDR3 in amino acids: CASSLGWTDRQETQYF. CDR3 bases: TGTGCCAGCAGCTTGGGGTGGACAGACCGACAAGAGACCCAGTACTTC.

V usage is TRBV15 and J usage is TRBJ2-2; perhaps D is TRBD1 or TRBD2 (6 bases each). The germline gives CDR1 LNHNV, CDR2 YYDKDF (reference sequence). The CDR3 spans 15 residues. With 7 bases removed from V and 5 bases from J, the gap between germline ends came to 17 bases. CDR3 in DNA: TGTGCCACCAACACGGGGGCAGGGGAAACCGGGGAGCTGTTTTTT. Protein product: CATNTGAGETGELFF.

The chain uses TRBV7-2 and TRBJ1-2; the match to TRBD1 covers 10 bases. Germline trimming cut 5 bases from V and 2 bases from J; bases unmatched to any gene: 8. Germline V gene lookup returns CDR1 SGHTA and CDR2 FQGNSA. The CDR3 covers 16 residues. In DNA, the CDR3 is TGTGCCAGCAGCCCCCGATCGGGACAGGGGAACTATGGCTACACCTTC. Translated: CASSPRSGQGNYGYTF.

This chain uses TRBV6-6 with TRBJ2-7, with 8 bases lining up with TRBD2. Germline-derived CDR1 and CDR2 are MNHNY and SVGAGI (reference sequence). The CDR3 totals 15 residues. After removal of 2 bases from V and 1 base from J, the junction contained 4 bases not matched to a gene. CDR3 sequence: CASSYPRGGSYEQYF. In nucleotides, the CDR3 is TGTGCCAGCAGTTACCCTCGGGGGGGTTCCTACGAGCAGTACTTC.

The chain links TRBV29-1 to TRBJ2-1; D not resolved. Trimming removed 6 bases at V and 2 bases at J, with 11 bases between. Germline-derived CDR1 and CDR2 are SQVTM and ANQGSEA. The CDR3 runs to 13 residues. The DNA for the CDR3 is TGCAGCGTATCGTGGGTCCCCTACAATGAGCAGTTCTTC. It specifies CSVSWVPYNEQFF.

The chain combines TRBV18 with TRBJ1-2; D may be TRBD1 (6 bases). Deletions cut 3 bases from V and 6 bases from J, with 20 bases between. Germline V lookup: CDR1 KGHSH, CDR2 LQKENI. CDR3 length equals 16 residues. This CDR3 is CASSPELGHDLDGYTF. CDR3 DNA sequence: TGTGCCAGCTCACCTGAGTTGGGACACGATTTGGATGGCTACACCTTC.

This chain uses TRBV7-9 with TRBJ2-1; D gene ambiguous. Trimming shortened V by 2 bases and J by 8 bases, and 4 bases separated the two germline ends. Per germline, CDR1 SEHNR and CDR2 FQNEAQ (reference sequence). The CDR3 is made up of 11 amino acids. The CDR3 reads CASSLSDEQFF. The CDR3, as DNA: TGTGCCAGCAGCTTAAGCGATGAGCAGTTCTTC.

The CDR3 DNA is TGCGCCAGCAGCTGGACAGGGGGCGGGAGGTCCTACAATGAGCAGTTCTTC. It translates to CASSWTGGGRSYNEQFF. This chain links TRBV5-1 with TRBJ2-1; TRBD1 aligns across 11 bases. Germline CDR1 reads SGHRS; CDR2 reads YFSETQ. The CDR3 is 17 residues long. V lost 3 bases to trimming and J lost 1 base; unmatched junction nucleotides: 6.

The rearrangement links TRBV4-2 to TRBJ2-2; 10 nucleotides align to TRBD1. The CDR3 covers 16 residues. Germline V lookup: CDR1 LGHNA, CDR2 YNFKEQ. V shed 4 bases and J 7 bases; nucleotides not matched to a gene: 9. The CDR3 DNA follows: TGTGCCAGCAGCCGATCCGGGACAGGGGTCGTCGGGGAGCTGTTTTTT. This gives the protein CASSRSGTGVVGELFF.

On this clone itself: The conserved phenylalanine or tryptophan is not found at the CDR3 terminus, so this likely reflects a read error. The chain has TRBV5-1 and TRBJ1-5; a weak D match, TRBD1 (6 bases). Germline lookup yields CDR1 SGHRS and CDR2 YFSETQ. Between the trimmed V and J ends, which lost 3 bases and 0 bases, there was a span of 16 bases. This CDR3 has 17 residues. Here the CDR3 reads CASSSRNRVNSNQPQHS. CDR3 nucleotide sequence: TGCGCCAGCAGCTCAAGGAACAGGGTCAATAGCAATCAGCCCCAGCATTCT.

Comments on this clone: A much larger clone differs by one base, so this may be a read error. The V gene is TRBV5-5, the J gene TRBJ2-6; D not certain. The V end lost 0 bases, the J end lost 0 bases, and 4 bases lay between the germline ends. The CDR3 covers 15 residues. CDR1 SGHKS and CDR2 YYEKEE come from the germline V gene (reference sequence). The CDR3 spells CASSLEGSGANVLTF. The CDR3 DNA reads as TGTGCCAGCAGCTTGGAGGGCTCTGGGGCCAACGTCCTGACTTTC.

CDR3 region: CASSLNGVGEQFF. CDR3 nucleotides: TGTGCCAGCAGTTTAAATGGGGTTGGGGAGCAGTTCTTC. This chain joins TRBV27 and TRBJ2-1, with D uncertain. Germline CDR1 is MNHEY and CDR2 is SMNVEV (reference sequence). Trimming shortened V by 2 bases and J by 10 bases, and 12 bases separated the two germline ends. The CDR3 length is 13 residues.

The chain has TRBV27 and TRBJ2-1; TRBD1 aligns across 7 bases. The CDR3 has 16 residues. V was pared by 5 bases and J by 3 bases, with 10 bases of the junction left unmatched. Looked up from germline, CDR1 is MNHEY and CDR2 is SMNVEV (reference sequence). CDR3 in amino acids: CASSRRDSSDYNEQFF. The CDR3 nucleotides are TGTGCCAGCAGTAGACGGGACAGCTCTGACTACAATGAGCAGTTCTTC.

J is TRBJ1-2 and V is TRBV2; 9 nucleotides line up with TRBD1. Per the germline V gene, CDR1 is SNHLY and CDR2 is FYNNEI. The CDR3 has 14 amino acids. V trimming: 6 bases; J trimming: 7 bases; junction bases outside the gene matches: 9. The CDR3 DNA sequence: TGTGCCAGCAGCCCGGGACAGGGACGTTCTGGCTACACCTTC. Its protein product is CASSPGQGRSGYTF.

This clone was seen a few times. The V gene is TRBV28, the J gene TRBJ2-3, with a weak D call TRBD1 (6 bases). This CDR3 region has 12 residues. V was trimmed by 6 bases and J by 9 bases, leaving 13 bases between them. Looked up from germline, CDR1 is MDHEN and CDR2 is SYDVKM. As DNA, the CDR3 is TGTGCCAGCAGCCTGGCCGGGACAACGCAGTATTTT. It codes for CASSLAGTTQYF.

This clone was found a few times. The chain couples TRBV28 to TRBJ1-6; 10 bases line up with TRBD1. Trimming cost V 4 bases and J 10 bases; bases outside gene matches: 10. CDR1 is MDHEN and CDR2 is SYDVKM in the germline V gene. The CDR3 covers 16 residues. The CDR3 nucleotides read TGTGCCAGCAGTTCATCCGACGGGACAGGGGTGTCACCCCTCCACTTT. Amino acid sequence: CASSSSDGTGVSPLHF.

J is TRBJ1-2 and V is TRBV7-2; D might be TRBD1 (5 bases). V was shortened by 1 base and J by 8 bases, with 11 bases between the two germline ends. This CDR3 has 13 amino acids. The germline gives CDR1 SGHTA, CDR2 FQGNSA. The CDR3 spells CASSLEGMRGYTF. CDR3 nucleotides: TGTGCCAGCAGCTTAGAGGGGATGAGAGGCTACACCTTC.

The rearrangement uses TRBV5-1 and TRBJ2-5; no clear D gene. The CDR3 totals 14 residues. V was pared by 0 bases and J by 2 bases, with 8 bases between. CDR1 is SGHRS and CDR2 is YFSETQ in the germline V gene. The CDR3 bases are TGCGCCAGCAGCTTGGCCATGCGGCAAGAGACCCAGTACTTC. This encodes CASSLAMRQETQYF.

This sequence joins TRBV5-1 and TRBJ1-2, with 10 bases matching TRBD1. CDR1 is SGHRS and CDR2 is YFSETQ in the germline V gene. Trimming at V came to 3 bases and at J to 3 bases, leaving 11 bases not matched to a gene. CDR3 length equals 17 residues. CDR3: CASSSIRGTGDDYGYTF. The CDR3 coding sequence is TGCGCCAGCAGCTCCATCCGCGGGACAGGGGATGACTATGGCTACACCTTC.

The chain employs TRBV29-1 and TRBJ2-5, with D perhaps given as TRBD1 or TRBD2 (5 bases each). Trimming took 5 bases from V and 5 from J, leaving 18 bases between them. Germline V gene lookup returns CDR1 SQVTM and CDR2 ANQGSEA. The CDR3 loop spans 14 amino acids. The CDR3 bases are TGCAGCGTTCGGGCAGGGAGTAGTTTGGAGACCCAGTACTTC. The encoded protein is CSVRAGSSLETQYF.

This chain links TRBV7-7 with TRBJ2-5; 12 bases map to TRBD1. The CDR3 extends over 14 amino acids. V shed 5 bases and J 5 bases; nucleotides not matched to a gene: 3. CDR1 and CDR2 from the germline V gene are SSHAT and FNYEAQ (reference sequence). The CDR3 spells CASSRDRGLETQYF. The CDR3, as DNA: TGTGCCAGCAGCCGGGACAGGGGGCTTGAGACCCAGTACTTC. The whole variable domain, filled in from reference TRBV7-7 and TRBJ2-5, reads GAGVSQSPRYKVTKRGQDVTLRCDPISSHATLYWYQQALGQGPEFLTYFNYEAQPDKSGLPSDRFSAERPEGSISTLTIQRTEQRDSAMYRCASSRDRGLETQYFGPGTRLLVL.

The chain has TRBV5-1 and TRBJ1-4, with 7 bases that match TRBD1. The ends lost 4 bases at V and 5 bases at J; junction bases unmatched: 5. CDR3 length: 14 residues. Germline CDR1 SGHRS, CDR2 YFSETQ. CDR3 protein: CASSPTTGNEKLFF. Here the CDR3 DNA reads TGCGCCAGCAGCCCGACGACAGGGAATGAAAAACTGTTTTTT.

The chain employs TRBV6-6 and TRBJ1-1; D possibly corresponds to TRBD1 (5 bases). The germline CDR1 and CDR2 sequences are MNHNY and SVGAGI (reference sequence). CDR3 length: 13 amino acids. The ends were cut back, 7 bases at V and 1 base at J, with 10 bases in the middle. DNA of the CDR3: TGTGCCAGCAACTGGGGCACGAACACTGAAGCTTTCTTT. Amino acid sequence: CASNWGTNTEAFF.

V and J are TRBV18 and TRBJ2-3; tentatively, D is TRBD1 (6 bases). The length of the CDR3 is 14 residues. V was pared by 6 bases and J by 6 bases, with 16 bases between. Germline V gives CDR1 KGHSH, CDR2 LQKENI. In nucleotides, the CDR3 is TGTGCCAGCTCGCCTAGGTCGAGGGGGGATACGCAGTATTTT. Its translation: CASSPRSRGDTQYF.